Following are 16 T cell receptor beta chains from one sample sequenced in a study of OX40 agonist ivuxolimab in advanced cancers. The library relied on the immunoSEQ multiplex PCR assay. TCRdb mirrors the immuneACCESS table, restricted to in-frame sequences. Some clones are absent from its copies; in checked studies, under half trace to an unresolved V gene, and the reason for the others is unknown. The table for this sample lists tens of thousands of clones; about 88% of them were counted only once. 0.25% to 0.3% of the sample is held by the ten biggest clonotypes. The specimen comprised CD4+ or CD8+ T cells sorted from blood, sampled in a trial of the OX40 agonist ivuxolimab. The origin of the receptors is an adult with an advanced solid tumor such as melanoma, head and neck, liver or kidney cancer.

V and J are TRBV4-2 and TRBJ2-1; 7 positions match TRBD1. The CDR3 extends over 17 amino acids. Germline loops: CDR1 LGHNA, CDR2 YNFKEQ. The V gene end was trimmed by 3 bases and the J gene end by 6 bases; junction bases not matched to a gene: 14. The CDR3 sequence: CASSQILQGSYSNEQFF. CDR3 DNA sequence: TGTGCCAGCAGCCAGATCCTACAGGGGTCCTACAGCAATGAGCAGTTCTTC.

This chain's CDR3 is CASSLQGADSNQPQHF. The CDR3 nucleotides are TGTGCCAGCTCACTACAGGGGGCCGATAGCAATCAGCCCCAGCATTTT. This rearrangement joins TRBV18 to TRBJ1-5; 9 bases line up with TRBD1. Germline values: CDR1 KGHSH, CDR2 LQKENI. There are 16 residues in the CDR3. V lost 4 bases to trimming and J lost 0 bases; unmatched junction nucleotides: 4.

As regards this clone: One junction end does not reproduce the germline sequence, and a read error may be involved. V and J are TRBV20-1 and TRBJ2-7; TRBD1 is a possible D gene (5 bases). The CDR3 extends over 9 amino acids. CDR1 and CDR2 from the germline V gene are DFQATT and SNEGSKA (reference sequence). As DNA, the CDR3 is TGCAGTGCTAGATCCAGGGTAAGGTTC. This sequence encodes CSARSRVRF.

This clone has just one count. V is TRBV7-2 and J is TRBJ2-1, with TRBD2 identical over 10 bases. Germline CDR1 reads SGHTA; CDR2 reads FQGNSA. The CDR3 runs to 16 residues. V lost 0 bases and J lost 2; bases outside the gene matches: 1. The CDR3 sequence: CASSLAGTSAYNEQFF. In DNA, the CDR3 is TGTGCCAGCAGCTTAGCCGGGACTAGCGCCTACAATGAGCAGTTCTTC.

The gene calls are TRBV5-8 and TRBJ2-2; unclear D gene. V lost 1 base to trimming and J lost 0 bases, with 10 bases between them. The CDR3 runs to 16 residues. The germline V gene has CDR1 SGHTS and CDR2 YDEGEE. The CDR3, as DNA: TGTGCCAGCAGCTTGTGGGGTGGAACGAACACCGGGGAGCTGTTTTTT. It encodes CASSLWGGTNTGELFF.

This chain connects TRBV5-5 to TRBJ1-1; the match to TRBD1 covers 7 bases. Germline CDR1 and CDR2: SGHKS and YYEKEE (reference sequence). Trimming took 5 bases from V and 11 from J; bases not matched to a gene: 15. This CDR3 is built from 14 residues. For the CDR3, the DNA is TGTGCCAGCAGGAACGGGACAGACTCTCGTGGGGCTTTCTTT. Protein product: CASRNGTDSRGAFF.

This chain joins TRBV30 and TRBJ1-3, with D possibly being TRBD1 (6 bases). CDR3 size: 14 residues. Trimming pared 5 bases from V and 4 bases from J, leaving 15 bases between. In germline, CDR1 is GTSNPN, CDR2 SVGIG (reference sequence). CDR3 nucleotide sequence: TGTGCCTGGGCTGACAGGCTCCGGGGAAACACCATATATTTT. It specifies CAWADRLRGNTIYF.

The V gene is TRBV6-6, the J gene TRBJ2-1; weak D call: TRBD2 (7 bases). Trimming removed 8 bases from V and 1 base from J, with 15 bases in between. The germline V gene encodes CDR1 MNHNY and CDR2 SVGAGI (reference sequence). The length of the CDR3 is 15 residues. CDR3 sequence (DNA): TGTGCCAGCGTCCGGGGGGCGGGGTCCTACAATGAGCAGTTCTTC. This codes for CASVRGAGSYNEQFF.

The chain uses TRBV28 and TRBJ2-1; the match to TRBD2 covers 8 bases. This CDR3 comprises 18 residues. From germline, CDR1 is MDHEN and CDR2 SYDVKM. V shed 4 bases and J 0 bases; nucleotides not matched to a gene: 11. This CDR3 is CASSSRRDSGGSYNEQFF. As DNA, the CDR3 is TGTGCCAGCAGTTCCCGACGAGACAGCGGGGGCTCCTACAATGAGCAGTTCTTC.

The chain combines TRBV25-1 with TRBJ2-5, with 8 bases lining up with TRBD2. CDR1 and CDR2 (germline): MGHDK, SYGVNS. The trim removed 2 bases at V and 4 bases at J, leaving 6 bases unmatched. This CDR3 is 15 amino acids long. The CDR3 nucleotides are TGTGCCAGCAGTGAAGGGGGCGGGGGGCGAGAGACCCAGTACTTC. It codes for CASSEGGGGRETQYF.

The rearrangement joins TRBV5-6 to TRBJ1-5; TRBD1 matches at 8 bases. The CDR3 loop spans 15 amino acids. The germline V gene has CDR1 SGHDT and CDR2 YYEEEE. V lost 4 bases and J lost 3; bases outside the gene matches: 6. The CDR3 is CASSPGQALNQPQHF. For the CDR3, the DNA is TGTGCCAGCAGCCCGGGACAGGCACTCAATCAGCCCCAGCATTTT.

This rearrangement joins TRBV5-1 to TRBJ1-1; no clear D. Germline loops: CDR1 SGHRS, CDR2 YFSETQ. V lost 7 bases to trimming and J lost 10 bases, with 17 bases between them. The CDR3 contains 12 residues. CDR3 nucleotides: TGCGCCAGCGGCGATGGGCCATACCCAGCTTTCTTT. It specifies CASGDGPYPAFF.

The chain recombines TRBV7-2 with TRBJ2-5; a possible D gene is TRBD2 (5 bases). V dropped 5 bases and J dropped 1 base, with 14 bases sitting between them. From germline, CDR1 is SGHTA and CDR2 FQGNSA. The CDR3 sequence is 15 residues long. The CDR3 loop reads CASSPSGSPQETQYF. The CDR3 nucleotides are TGTGCCAGCAGCCCGTCGGGATCCCCCCAAGAGACCCAGTACTTC.

The chain carries TRBV4-3 and TRBJ1-1; 9 bases agree with TRBD1. The CDR3 has 17 amino acids. Germline V gene data show CDR1 as LGHNA and CDR2 as YSLEER. The V and J ends lost 3 bases and 5 bases, in that order; junction bases with no gene match: 13. The CDR3 here is CASSHPDRGKRRTEAFF. The CDR3 nucleotides read TGCGCCAGCAGCCACCCGGACAGGGGCAAAAGAAGAACTGAAGCTTTCTTT.

This rearrangement joins TRBV6-1 to TRBJ2-7, with 7 bases identical to TRBD1. Unmatched junction bases numbered 7, after V lost 8 bases and J lost 0 bases. The CDR3 loop spans 14 amino acids. The germline gives CDR1 MNHNS, CDR2 SASEGT. In DNA form, the CDR3 reads TGTGCCAGCGCAAACTCAGGGGGCTCCTACGAGCAGTACTTC. Protein: CASANSGGSYEQYF.

The chain combines TRBV27 with TRBJ2-7; D gene ambiguous. This CDR3 is built from 16 residues. Germline V CDR1 and CDR2: MNHEY, SMNVEV (reference sequence). The V gene lost 0 bases and the J gene lost 0 bases, with 12 bases spanning the gap. The CDR3 sequence: CASSLSRNRPSYEQYF. CDR3 bases: TGTGCCAGCAGTTTATCTAGGAACAGACCCTCCTACGAGCAGTACTTC.